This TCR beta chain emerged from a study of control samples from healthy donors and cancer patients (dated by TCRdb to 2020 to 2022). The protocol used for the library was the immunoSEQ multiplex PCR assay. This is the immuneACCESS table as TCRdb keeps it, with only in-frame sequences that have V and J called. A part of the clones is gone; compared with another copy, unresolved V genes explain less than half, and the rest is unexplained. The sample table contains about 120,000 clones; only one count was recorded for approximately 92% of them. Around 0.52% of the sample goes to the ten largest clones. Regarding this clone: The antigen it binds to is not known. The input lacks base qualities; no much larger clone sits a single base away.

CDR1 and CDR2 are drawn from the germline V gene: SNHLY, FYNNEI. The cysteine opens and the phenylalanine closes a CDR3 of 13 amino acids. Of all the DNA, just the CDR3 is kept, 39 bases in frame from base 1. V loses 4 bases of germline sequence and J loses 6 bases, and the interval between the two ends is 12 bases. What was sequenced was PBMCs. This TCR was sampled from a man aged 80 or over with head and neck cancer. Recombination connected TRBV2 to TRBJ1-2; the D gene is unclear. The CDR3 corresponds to CASSVGFANGYTF. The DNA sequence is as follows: TGTGCCAGCAGTGTTGGGTTCGCCAATGGCTACACCTTC.